This TCR beta chain was captured in a study of cytomegalovirus exposure and HLA in healthy donors. PCR primers comprised 60 Vbeta and 13 Jbeta primers. Generated by immunoSEQ multiplex PCR, the TCRdb table keeps only in-frame clones and is missing some. This table holds about 120,000 clones, roughly 80% found once. Germline CDR1 and CDR2: MNHNS and SASEGT. CDR3 size: 17 residues. Unmatched junction bases numbered 4, after V lost 3 bases and J lost 0 bases. The clonotype comes from a man over 45 in good health and CMV-seronegative. The source material was PBMCs. The V and J genes are TRBV6-1 and TRBJ2-6; 8 nucleotides agree with TRBD1. This CDR3 reads CASSEGQVYSGANVLTF. Here the CDR3 DNA reads TGTGCCAGCAGTGAGGGACAGGTTTACTCTGGGGCCAACGTCCTGACTTTC.